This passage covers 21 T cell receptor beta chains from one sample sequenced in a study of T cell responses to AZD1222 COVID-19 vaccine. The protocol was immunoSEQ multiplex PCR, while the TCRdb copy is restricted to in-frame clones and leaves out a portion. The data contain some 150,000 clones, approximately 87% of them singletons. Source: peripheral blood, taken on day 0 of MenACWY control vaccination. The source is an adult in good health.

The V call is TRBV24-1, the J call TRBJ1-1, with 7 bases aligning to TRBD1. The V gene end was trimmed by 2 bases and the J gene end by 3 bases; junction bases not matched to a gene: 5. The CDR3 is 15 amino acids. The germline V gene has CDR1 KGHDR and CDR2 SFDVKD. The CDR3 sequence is CATSDSSTGDTEAFF. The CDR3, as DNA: TGTGCCACCAGTGATTCGTCAACAGGGGACACTGAAGCTTTCTTT.

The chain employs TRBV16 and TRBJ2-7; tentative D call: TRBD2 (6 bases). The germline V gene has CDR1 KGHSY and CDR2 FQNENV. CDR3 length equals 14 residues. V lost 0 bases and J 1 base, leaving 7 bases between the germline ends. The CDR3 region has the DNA TGTGCCAGCAGCCAATCGGCGGGATCCTACGAGCAGTACTTC. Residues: CASSQSAGSYEQYF.

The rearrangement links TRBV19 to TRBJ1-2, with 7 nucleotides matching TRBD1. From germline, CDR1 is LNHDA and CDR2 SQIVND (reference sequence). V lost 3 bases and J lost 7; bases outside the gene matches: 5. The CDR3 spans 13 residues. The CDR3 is CASSMRTGGGYTF. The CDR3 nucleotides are TGTGCCAGTAGTATGAGGACAGGAGGTGGCTACACCTTC.

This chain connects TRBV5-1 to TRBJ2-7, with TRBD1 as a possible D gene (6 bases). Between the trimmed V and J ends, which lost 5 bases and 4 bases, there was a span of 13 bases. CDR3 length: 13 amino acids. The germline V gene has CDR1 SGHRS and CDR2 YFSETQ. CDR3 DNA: TGCGCCAGCAGTCGTGGGGGCTCTTACGAGCAGTACTTC. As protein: CASSRGGSYEQYF.

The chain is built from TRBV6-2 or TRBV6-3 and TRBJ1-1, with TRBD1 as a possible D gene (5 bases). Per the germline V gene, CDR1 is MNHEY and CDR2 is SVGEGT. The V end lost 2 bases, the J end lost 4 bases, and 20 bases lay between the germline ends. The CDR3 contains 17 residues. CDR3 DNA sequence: TGTGCCAGCAGTTACGTCCACTTACAGGCTAGGGGCACTGAAGCTTTCTTT. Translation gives CASSYVHLQARGTEAFF.

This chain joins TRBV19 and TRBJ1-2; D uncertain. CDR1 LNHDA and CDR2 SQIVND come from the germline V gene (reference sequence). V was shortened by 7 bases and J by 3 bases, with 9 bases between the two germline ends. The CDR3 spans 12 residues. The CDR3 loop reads CASTNRDYGYTF. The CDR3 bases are TGTGCCAGTACTAATAGAGACTATGGCTACACCTTC.

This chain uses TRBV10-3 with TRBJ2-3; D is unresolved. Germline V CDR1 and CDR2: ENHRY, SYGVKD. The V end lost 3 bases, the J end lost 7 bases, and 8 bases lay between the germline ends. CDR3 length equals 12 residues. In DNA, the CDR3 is TGTGCCATCAGTGAAAACCCGAATACGCAGTATTTT. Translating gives CAISENPNTQYF.

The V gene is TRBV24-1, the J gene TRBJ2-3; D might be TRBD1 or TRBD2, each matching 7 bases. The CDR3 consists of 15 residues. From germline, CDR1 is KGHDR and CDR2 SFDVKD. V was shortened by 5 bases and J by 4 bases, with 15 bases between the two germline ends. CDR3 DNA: TGTGCCACCAGTGCCCAGGGGGGGGCTGCAGATACGCAGTATTTT. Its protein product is CATSAQGGAADTQYF.

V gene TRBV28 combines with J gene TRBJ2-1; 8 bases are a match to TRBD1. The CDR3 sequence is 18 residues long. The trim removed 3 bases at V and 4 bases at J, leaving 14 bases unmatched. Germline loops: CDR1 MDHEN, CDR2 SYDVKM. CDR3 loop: CASSFLLSGTGTYNEQFF. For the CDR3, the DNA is TGTGCCAGCAGTTTCCTCCTCTCCGGGACAGGAACGTACAATGAGCAGTTCTTC.

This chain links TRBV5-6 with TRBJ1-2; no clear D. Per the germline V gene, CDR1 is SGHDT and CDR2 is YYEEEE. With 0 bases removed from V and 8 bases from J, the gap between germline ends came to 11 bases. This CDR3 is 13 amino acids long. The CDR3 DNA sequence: TGTGCCAGCAGCTTGGATATAGGACGGGGCTACACCTTC. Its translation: CASSLDIGRGYTF.

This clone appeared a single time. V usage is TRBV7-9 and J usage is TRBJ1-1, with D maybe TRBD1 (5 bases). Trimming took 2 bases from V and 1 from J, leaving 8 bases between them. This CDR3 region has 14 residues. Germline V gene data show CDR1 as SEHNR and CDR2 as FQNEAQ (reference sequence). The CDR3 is CASSLWQGNTEAFF. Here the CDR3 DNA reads TGTGCCAGCAGCTTATGGCAGGGGAACACTGAAGCTTTCTTT.

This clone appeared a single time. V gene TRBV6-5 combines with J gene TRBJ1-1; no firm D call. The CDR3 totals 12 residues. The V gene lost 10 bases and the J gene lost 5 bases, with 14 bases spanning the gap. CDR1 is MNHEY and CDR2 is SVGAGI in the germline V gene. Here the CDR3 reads CATTSRETEAFF. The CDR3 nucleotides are TGTGCCACCACTTCTCGGGAGACTGAAGCTTTCTTT.

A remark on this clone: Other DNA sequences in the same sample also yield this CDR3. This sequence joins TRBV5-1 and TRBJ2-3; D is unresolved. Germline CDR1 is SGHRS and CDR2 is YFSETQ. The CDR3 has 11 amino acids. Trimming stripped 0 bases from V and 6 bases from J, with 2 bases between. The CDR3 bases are TGCGCCAGCAGCTTGGCGGATACGCAGTATTTT. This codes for CASSLADTQYF.

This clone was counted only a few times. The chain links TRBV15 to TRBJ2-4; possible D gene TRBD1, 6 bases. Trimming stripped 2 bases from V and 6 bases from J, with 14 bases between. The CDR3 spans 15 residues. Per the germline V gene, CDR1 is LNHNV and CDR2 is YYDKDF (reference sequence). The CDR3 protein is CATSRYGQPLNIQYF. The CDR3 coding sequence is TGTGCCACCAGCAGATACGGACAGCCCCTAAACATTCAGTACTTC.

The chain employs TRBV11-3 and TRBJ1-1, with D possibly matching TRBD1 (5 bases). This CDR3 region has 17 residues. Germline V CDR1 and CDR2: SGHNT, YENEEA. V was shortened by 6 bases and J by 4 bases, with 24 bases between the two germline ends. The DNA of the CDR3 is TGTGCCAGCAGTTTCGTCCTGGCGCCGGGGGGGTTCACTGAAGCTTTCTTT. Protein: CASSFVLAPGGFTEAFF.

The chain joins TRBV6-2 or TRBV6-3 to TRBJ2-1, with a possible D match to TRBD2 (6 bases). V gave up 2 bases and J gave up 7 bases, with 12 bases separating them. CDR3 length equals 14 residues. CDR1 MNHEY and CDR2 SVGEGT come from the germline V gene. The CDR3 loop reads CASSYQGLPNEQFF. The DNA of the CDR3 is TGTGCCAGCAGTTACCAGGGACTTCCGAATGAGCAGTTCTTC.

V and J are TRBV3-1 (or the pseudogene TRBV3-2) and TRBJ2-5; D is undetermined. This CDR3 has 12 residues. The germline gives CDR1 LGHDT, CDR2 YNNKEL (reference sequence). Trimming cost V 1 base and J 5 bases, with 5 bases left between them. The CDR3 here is CASSQVQETQYF. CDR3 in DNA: TGTGCCAGCAGCCAAGTACAGGAGACCCAGTACTTC.

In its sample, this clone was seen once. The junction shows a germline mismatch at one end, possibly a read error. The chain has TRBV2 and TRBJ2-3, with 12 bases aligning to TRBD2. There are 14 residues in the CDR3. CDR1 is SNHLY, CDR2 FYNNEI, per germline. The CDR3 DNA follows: TGTGCCAGCAGCCCCTTGATCTTGACTAGCGGGAGCCCTTGG. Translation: CASSPLILTSGSPW.

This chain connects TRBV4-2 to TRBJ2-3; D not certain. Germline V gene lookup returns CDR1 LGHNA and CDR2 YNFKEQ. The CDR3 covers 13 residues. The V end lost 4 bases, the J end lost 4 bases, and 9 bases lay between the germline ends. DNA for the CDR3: TGTGCCAGCAGCCCCAGCCCCCCAGATACGCAGTATTTT. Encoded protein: CASSPSPPDTQYF.

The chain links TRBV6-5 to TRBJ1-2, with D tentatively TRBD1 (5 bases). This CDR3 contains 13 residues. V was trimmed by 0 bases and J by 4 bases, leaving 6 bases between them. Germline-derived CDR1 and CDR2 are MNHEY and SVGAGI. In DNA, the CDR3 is TGTGCCAGCAGTTACTCGACAGTCTATGGCTACACCTTC. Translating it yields CASSYSTVYGYTF.

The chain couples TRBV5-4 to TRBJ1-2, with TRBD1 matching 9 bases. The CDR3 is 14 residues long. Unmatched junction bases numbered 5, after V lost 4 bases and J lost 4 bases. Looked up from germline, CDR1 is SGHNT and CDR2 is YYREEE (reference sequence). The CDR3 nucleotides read TGTGCCAGCAGCACCCCGACAGGGGGCTATGGCTACACCTTC. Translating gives CASSTPTGGYGYTF.